The source of this T cell receptor beta chain is a study of cytomegalovirus exposure and HLA in healthy donors. Overall study: In an early release, HLA-typed donors contributed 90 million or so unique TCR sequences. Study results and caveats: Later analysis reportedly placed an Asian-associated ancestry cluster below the roughly 600-donor mean in N-insertions. Previously analyzed data showed that most TCR beta V segments were productive at a frequency of about 87% or about 30%. Later analysis associated a missense DCLRE1C variant with TCR beta V- and J-gene trimming.

Use of 60 Vbeta and 13 Jbeta primers characterized the PCR. Some clones are missing from TCRdb's copy, which holds only in-frame ones; the method was immunoSEQ multiplex PCR. The repertoire has roughly 150,000 clones, 75% to 90% of them found once; the top ten carry approximately 1.3%. V gave up 5 bases and J gave up 3 bases; unmatched junction bases: 5. Germline lookup yields CDR1 KGHSH and CDR2 LQKENI. The CDR3 has 15 residues. This clone was seen a handful of times. Antigen specificity is unknown. The receptor comes from a boy aged 2 to 9 in good health and CMV-seronegative. The chain employs TRBV18 and TRBJ2-5; 11 bases align to TRBD2. The sequencing sample was made of PBMCs. The CDR3 DNA is TGTGCCAGCTCATCTTCGACTAGCGGGAAAGAGACCCAGTACTTC. Amino acids: CASSSSTSGKETQYF.